This TCR beta chain emerged from a study of blood T cell repertoires in COVID-19. Study-wide context: Sources were T cells, B-cell-depleted T cells, or PBMCs; the material itself was cDNA or gDNA.

The germline V and J ends were trimmed by 6 bases and 5 bases, with 23 bases remaining between them. Germline V gives CDR1 LNHDA, CDR2 SQIVND (reference sequence). This CDR3 comprises 18 residues. In the original analysis: Estimates of nucleated cell counts were drawn from the amplification of reference gene primers. Sequencing used immunoSEQ multiplex PCR; TCRdb keeps in-frame clones, though not all of them. The D gene and trimming were derived from the DNA, and the V and J assignments and clone size from that table. The sample contains roughly 210,000 clones, around 89% of which appear only once. This clone has a handful of counts.

The chain joins TRBV19 to TRBJ1-6; tentatively, D is TRBD1 (6 bases). Sequences were obtained from peripheral blood. The source of this sequence is a man aged 70-80 years with acute or convalescent COVID-19. CDR3 in amino acids: CASSSRRRGRGNNSPLHF. The CDR3 nucleotides are TGTGCCAGTAGCTCCCGCCGCCGGGGCAGGGGTAATAATTCACCCCTCCACTTT.